This is a list of T cell receptor beta chains from one sample in a study of T cells after yellow fever vaccination. TCRdb ran MiXCR on the 5' RACE reads and lists one entry per CDR3 protein. Of over 300,000 distinct CDR3 sequences in the sample, about 4% are singletons; the top ten hold around 23%. The sequences come from PBMCs, collected 5 days after the yellow fever booster vaccination. The receptor source for this set is a man between 18 and 29 years old who received the YFV17D yellow fever vaccine. Each CDR3 is given with its conserved first and last residue. A D gene is named only where the DNA matches it firmly. The size entry is marked missing in some rows and otherwise reads once, few, many or a size class.

size | J | D | V | DNA | CDR3
NA | TRBJ1-2 | TRBD1 | TRBV7-2 | TGTGCCAGCAGCTTACGGGGACAGGGAATTGGCTACACCTTC | CASSLRGQGIGYTF
many | TRBJ2-5 | TRBD2 | TRBV24-1 | TGTGCCACCAGTGGGACTAGCGGCCAAGAGACCCAGTACTTC | CATSGTSGQETQYF
few | TRBJ1-3 | NA | TRBV7-2 | TGTGCCAGCAGCTTAGCTCGTCCGGGGGCGCCCGGAAACACCATATATTTT | CASSLARPGAPGNTIYF
NA | TRBJ2-1 | NA | TRBV7-2 | TGTGCCAGCAGCACCGAGATCGGCAATGAGCAGTTCTTC | CASSTEIGNEQFF
NA | TRBJ2-1 | TRBD1 | TRBV5-1 | TGCGCCAGCAGCCGGGACAGGGCCCTCTACAATGAGCAGTTCTTC | CASSRDRALYNEQFF
NA | TRBJ2-5 | NA | TRBV6-5 | TGTGCCAGCAGCTCATTCATAGGCCAAGAGACCCAGTACTTC | CASSSFIGQETQYF
many | TRBJ2-5 | TRBD2 | TRBV7-9 | TGTGCCAGCAGCCCAACGGGGGGGGCTAAAGAGACCCAGTACTTC | CASSPTGGAKETQYF
few | TRBJ1-2 | NA | TRBV7-9 | TGTGCCAGCAGGGTTGACAGTCACTATGGCTACACCTTC | CASRVDSHYGYTF
few | TRBJ2-5 | NA | TRBV29-1 | TGCAGCGTTTCAGGGATGCACGAGACCCAGTACTTC | CSVSGMHETQYF
few | TRBJ1-4 | NA | TRBV7-2 | TGTGCCAGCAGCTTAGCGCCGTCTGTGAATGAAAAACTGTTTTTT | CASSLAPSVNEKLFF
NA | TRBJ2-6 | TRBD2 | TRBV10-3 | TGTGCCTCATATCCGGGGGGAATCTCTGGGGCCAACGTCCTGACTTTC | CASYPGGISGANVLTF
few | TRBJ2-2 | NA | TRBV3-1 | TGTGCCAGCAGCCGCGGGGCAGGGGTGTACACCGGGGAGCTGTTTTTT | CASSRGAGVYTGELFF
many | TRBJ2-7 | TRBD1 | TRBV10-2 | TGCGCCAGCAGCACCGGGACAGGGGGCTACGAGCAGTACTTC | CASSTGTGGYEQYF
few | TRBJ2-3 | NA | TRBV6-5 | TGTGCCAGCAGTTATCTGGACACGAGTACGCAGTATTTT | CASSYLDTSTQYF
few | TRBJ1-6 | TRBD1 | TRBV7-9 | TGTGCCAGCAGCCCACCGGAGACAGGGGTCGATTCACCCCTCCACTTT | CASSPPETGVDSPLHF
many | TRBJ1-1 | NA | TRBV6-6 | TGTGCCAGCAGTGATCAGGTAGCAACTGAAGCTTTCTTT | CASSDQVATEAFF
many | TRBJ2-7 | TRBD2 | TRBV4-1 | TGCGCCAGCAGCCTCCGGACTAGCGGGGGATACGAGCAGTACTTC | CASSLRTSGGYEQYF
many | TRBJ2-1 | TRBD2 | TRBV12-3/TRBV12-4 | TGTGCCAGCAGTAACAACCGGGGGGGCGGGTCTTATGAGCAGTTCTTC | CASSNNRGGGSYEQFF
many | TRBJ2-6 | TRBD1 | TRBV5-1 | TGCGCCAGCAGCTCGTCCGGGACAGTCTACTCTGGGGCCAACGTCCTGACTTTC | CASSSSGTVYSGANVLTF
few | TRBJ1-1 | NA | TRBV6-2/TRBV6-3 | TGTGCCAGCAGGCCCGGCGGGGGCCCCCGGGGAGCTTTCTTT | CASRPGGGPRGAFF
NA | TRBJ2-4 | NA | TRBV3-1 | TGTGCCAGCAGCCAAGATAGGGCCATAGCCAAAAACATTCAGTACTTC | CASSQDRAIAKNIQYF
few | TRBJ2-3 | TRBD2 | TRBV2 | TGTGCCAGCAGTGAAATCCTAGCGGGGGATACGCAGTATTTT | CASSEILAGDTQYF
many | TRBJ1-3 | NA | TRBV4-3 | TGCGCCAGCAGCCCTGGACCTACTGCTGGAAACACCATATATTTT | CASSPGPTAGNTIYF
few | TRBJ2-7 | TRBD2 | TRBV20-1 | TGCAGTTCCGGAGCTAGCGGGGGACCCTCCTCCTACGAGCAGTACTTC | CSSGASGGPSSYEQYF
NA | TRBJ1-1 | TRBD1 | TRBV10-3 | TGTGCCATCAGTGAAAGGGGGCCGGGCACTGAAGCTTTCTTT | CAISERGPGTEAFF
many | TRBJ1-1 | NA | TRBV5-1 | TGCGCCAGCAGCCCGAGGGTTACAGACTTGAACACTGAAGCTTTCTTT | CASSPRVTDLNTEAFF
NA | TRBJ1-5 | TRBD1 | TRBV19 | TGTGCCAGTAGTATACCGGGAGGACAGGGGGTCAGTCAGCCCCAGCATTTT | CASSIPGGQGVSQPQHF
NA | TRBJ1-4 | TRBD1 | TRBV29-1 | TGCAGCGTTGCGGACAGGGGGGGCGAAAAACTGTTTTTT | CSVADRGGEKLFF
NA | TRBJ1-2 | NA | TRBV6-2/TRBV6-3 | TGTGCCAGCAGCGGGACCACCTCAGGCTATTATGGCTACACCTTC | CASSGTTSGYYGYTF
NA | TRBJ2-7 | TRBD2 | TRBV7-2 | TGTGCCAGCAGCCCCCGGGACTATAAATACGAGCAGTACTTC | CASSPRDYKYEQYF
many | TRBJ2-1 | NA | TRBV3-1 | TGTGCCAGCAGCCCGACAATCCCACGTAATGAGCAGTTCTTC | CASSPTIPRNEQFF
NA | TRBJ1-1 | NA | TRBV28 | TGTGACCTAGCCCCCCCGGTCCGGAACACTGAAGCTTTCTTT | CDLAPPVRNTEAFF
NA | TRBJ1-5 | NA | TRBV28 | TGTGCCAGCAGTTTCTTGGCCACCAATCAGCCCCAGCATTTT | CASSFLATNQPQHF
NA | TRBJ1-1 | NA | TRBV24-1 | TGTGCCACCAGTGACCGGACAGTGAACACTGAAGCTTTCTTT | CATSDRTVNTEAFF
NA | TRBJ2-6 | NA | TRBV28 | TGTGCCAGCAGTTTGGTCTCCCGTCCCGCTGGGGCCAACGTCCTGACTTTC | CASSLVSRPAGANVLTF
many | TRBJ2-7 | NA | TRBV7-9 | TGTGCCAGCAGCTCCCCGAGCTCCTACGAGCAGTACTTC | CASSSPSSYEQYF
many | TRBJ2-5 | NA | TRBV7-8 | TGTGCCAGCAGCTTAGCTGGGGGCCGAGTGACCCAGTACTTC | CASSLAGGRVTQYF
many | TRBJ2-3 | NA | TRBV4-1 | TGCGCCAGCAGCCAAGGTCCAGAATCAGATACGCAGTATTTT | CASSQGPESDTQYF
many | TRBJ1-5 | NA | TRBV5-1 | TGCGCCAGCAGCTTGGGGCCCCGGGCAGGTAGCAATCAGCCCCAGCATTTT | CASSLGPRAGSNQPQHF
NA | TRBJ1-2 | NA | TRBV12-3/TRBV12-4 | TGTGCCAGCAGTTTTCGTCAGGGGTACTATGGCTACACCTTC | CASSFRQGYYGYTF